Listed below are T cell receptor beta chains from one sample, sequenced in a study of T cells in Graves' hyperthyroidism and ophthalmopathy. TCRdb itself ran the multiplex PCR reads through MiXCR, one entry per CDR3 protein. The sample holds around 600,000 distinct CDR3 sequences, around 14% seen once. The sequenced sample was blood. The receptors shown here come from a woman under 30 with Graves' ophthalmopathy. Each CDR3 is given with its conserved first and last residue. Fields, in order: D gene, V gene, CDR3 protein. A D gene is named only where the DNA matches it firmly.

TRBD1	TRBV12-3/TRBV12-4	CASSFFRFGQGASARGQFF
-	TRBV20-1	CSASLTRQETQYF
-	TRBV12-3/TRBV12-4	CASSYNSKGETQYF
-	TRBV6-1	CASTRGVNTEAFF
-	TRBV28	CASSSLPDRDNEQFF
-	TRBV7-3	CASSLRGVAEMNTGELFF
TRBD2	TRBV6-2/TRBV6-3	CASRAGEGTDTQYF
-	TRBV3-1	CASSQAGGSSGWAFF
-	TRBV30	CAWSGGLGYEQYF
-	TRBV29-1	CSVEAADDPYEQYF
TRBD1	TRBV9	CASSSKPHNRGKMNTEAFF
-	TRBV7-2	CASSLDSYSGNTIYF
TRBD2	TRBV12-3/TRBV12-4	CASRWSPSGDTQYF
-	TRBV27	CASSWIGTTSNTEAFF
TRBD2	TRBV20-1	CSASFFLWASGRNNEQFF
-	TRBV12-3/TRBV12-4	CASSLRAGRYNEQFF
TRBD1	TRBV9	CASSAYGQGAEDTEAFF
-	TRBV4-2	CASEAPGAGYTF
-	TRBV5-5	CASSLSQPGSRQETQYF
-	TRBV4-3	CASSQDGGGAIGKLFF
TRBD1	TRBV7-9	CASSTSRDRGLDSPLHF
-	TRBV6-2/TRBV6-3	CASSSSWFNQPQHF
-	TRBV6-2/TRBV6-3	CANRGPPYEQYF
-	TRBV20-1	CSATFGGLAEYNEQFF
TRBD2	TRBV14	CASSQEREVPYEQYF
-	TRBV9	CASSVDEGPYNEQFF
TRBD2	TRBV6-2/TRBV6-3	CASRNSVIAGVANTGELFF
TRBD2	TRBV12-3/TRBV12-4	CASSTSGRAQETQYF
-	TRBV12-3/TRBV12-4	CASSPGGAATNEKLFF
TRBD2	TRBV7-9	CASSSSTSGKGNEQFF
-	TRBV7-2	CASSLGNGPAGYTF
-	TRBV27	CASSFVRVSTDTQYF
TRBD2	TRBV2	CATGDSGRAHEQFF
TRBD2	TRBV11-1	CASSQQTSGSDNEQYF
-	TRBV12-3/TRBV12-4	CASSLGVKGDTIYF
TRBD2	TRBV5-1	CASSIQLAGGARYQETQYF
-	TRBV2	CASSIEGYSNQPQHF
-	TRBV3-1	CASSQRVADTQYF
-	TRBV28	CASSLSIGGTEAFF
-	TRBV28	CASSLPSRGEETQYF
-	TRBV7-9	CASSRQGIPQHF
TRBD1	TRBV28	CASTPVRTGSEQYF
TRBD2	TRBV7-8	CASSLRWRLAAFSYNEQFF
TRBD2	TRBV7-2	CASSSRKGLATDTQYF
TRBD2	TRBV3-1	CASRNVTSGRAFREQFF
TRBD1	TRBV5-1	CASSFAGTGTDTQYF
TRBD1	TRBV2	CASRPDRGRGNTEAFF
TRBD1	TRBV18	CASSPPRGNYEQYF
-	TRBV6-1	CASTLRGGRDIQYF
-	TRBV20-1	CSALQGYEQYF
-	TRBV27	CASSDVVFGSGYTF
TRBD1	TRBV9	CASSVEGAHYNEQFF
-	TRBV25-1	CASSESPKAEAFF